This T cell receptor (beta chain) was observed in a study of blood T cell repertoires in COVID-19. In this sample, this clone turned up once. The repertoire was sequenced with immunoSEQ multiplex PCR; TCRdb's copy has only in-frame clones and lacks some. The sample shows 150,000 or so clones, approximately 82% of them seen only once. Source material: peripheral blood. This TCR was recovered from a human donor with acute or convalescent COVID-19. The donor label of this sample is uncertain.

The CDR3 DNA reads as TGTGCCAGCTCACCGGGGCAGGGCAACACCATATATTTT. It translates to CASSPGQGNTIYF. This chain joins TRBV18 and TRBJ1-3, with D possibly being TRBD1 (5 bases). This CDR3 region has 13 residues. Trimming took off 3 bases at V and 7 bases at J, with 10 bases between the two ends. Germline CDR1 KGHSH, CDR2 LQKENI.